This T cell receptor (beta chain) was profiled in a study of shared clonotypes between healthy human individuals. The CDR3 extends over 16 amino acids. The V end lost 4 bases, the J end lost 6 bases, and 19 bases lay between the germline ends. Germline values: CDR1 MNHEY, CDR2 SMNVEV (reference sequence). Assay: immunoSEQ multiplex PCR; the TCRdb copy retains only in-frame clones and omits some. The sample yields around 690,000 clones, less than 95% seen once. What was sequenced was memory CD8+ T cells from PBMCs. The subset denotes: CD45RO+ cells pooled with CCR7-negative TemRA cells. The chain links TRBV27 to TRBJ2-1, with D possibly being TRBD1 (5 bases). The origin of this receptor is a man younger than 35 in good health. Some clones in this sample may be carry-over from other donors' samples. CDR3 amino acids: CASSSLVEWGVNEQFF. CDR3 bases: TGTGCCAGCAGTTCGTTGGTAGAATGGGGCGTCAATGAGCAGTTCTTC.